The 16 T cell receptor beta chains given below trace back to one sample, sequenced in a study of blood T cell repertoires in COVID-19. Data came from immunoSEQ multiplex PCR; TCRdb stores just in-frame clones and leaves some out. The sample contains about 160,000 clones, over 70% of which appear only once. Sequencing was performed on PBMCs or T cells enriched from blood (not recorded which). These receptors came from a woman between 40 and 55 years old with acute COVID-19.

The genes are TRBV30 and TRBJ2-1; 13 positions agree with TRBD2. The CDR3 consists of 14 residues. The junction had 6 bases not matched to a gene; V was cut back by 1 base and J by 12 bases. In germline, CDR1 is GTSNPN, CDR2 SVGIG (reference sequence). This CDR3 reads CAWSGGTSGIGQFF. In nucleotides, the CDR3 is TGTGCCTGGAGTGGGGGGACTAGCGGGATAGGGCAGTTCTTC.

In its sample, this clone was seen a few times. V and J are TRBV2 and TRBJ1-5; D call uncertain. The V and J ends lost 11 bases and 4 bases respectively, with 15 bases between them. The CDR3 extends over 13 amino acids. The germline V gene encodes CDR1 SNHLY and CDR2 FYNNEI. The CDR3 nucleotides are TGTGCCTCCCGGACTCTACGGAATCAGCCCCAGCATTTT. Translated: CASRTLRNQPQHF. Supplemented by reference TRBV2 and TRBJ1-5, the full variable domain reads EPEVTQTPSHQVTQMGQEVILRCVPISNHLYFYWYRQILGQKVEFLVSFYNNEISEKSEIFDDQFSVERPDGSNFTLKIRSTKLEDSAMYFCASRTLRNQPQHFGDGTRLSIL.

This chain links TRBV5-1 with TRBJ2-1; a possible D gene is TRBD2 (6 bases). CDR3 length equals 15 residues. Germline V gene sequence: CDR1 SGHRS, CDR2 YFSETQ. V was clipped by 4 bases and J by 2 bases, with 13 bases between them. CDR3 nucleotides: TGCGCCAGCAGCGACGGGAGAGGGACCTACAATGAGCAGTTCTTC. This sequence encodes CASSDGRGTYNEQFF.

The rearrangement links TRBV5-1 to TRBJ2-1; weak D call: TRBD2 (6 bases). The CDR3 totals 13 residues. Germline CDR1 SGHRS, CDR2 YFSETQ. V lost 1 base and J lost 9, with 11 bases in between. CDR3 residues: CASSLRGTPEQFF. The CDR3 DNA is TGCGCCAGCAGCTTGCGGGGGACCCCTGAGCAGTTCTTC.

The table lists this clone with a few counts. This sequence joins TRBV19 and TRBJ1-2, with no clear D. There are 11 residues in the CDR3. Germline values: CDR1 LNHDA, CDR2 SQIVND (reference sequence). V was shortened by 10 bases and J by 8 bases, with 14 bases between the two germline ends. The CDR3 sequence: CATVNKWGYTF. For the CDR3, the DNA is TGTGCCACCGTTAACAAGTGGGGCTACACCTTC.

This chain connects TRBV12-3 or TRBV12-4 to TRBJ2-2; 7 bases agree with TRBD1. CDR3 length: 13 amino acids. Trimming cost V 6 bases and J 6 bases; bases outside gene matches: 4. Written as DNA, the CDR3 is TGTGCCAGCAGGACAGGGTCGGCCGGGGAGCTGTTTTTT. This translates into CASRTGSAGELFF.

CDR3 sequence (DNA): TGTGCCAGCAGCCCCAGCGGGGTCGGCAATGAGCAGTTCTTC. Residues: CASSPSGVGNEQFF. The rearrangement uses TRBV11-1 and TRBJ2-1; 7 bases agree with TRBD2. Germline values: CDR1 SGHAT, CDR2 FQDESV (reference sequence). With V trimmed by 5 bases and J by 6 bases, 7 bases remained unmatched. The CDR3 spans 14 residues. The whole variable domain, remainder taken from reference TRBV11-1 and TRBJ2-1, is EAEVAQSPRYKITEKSQAVAFWCDPISGHATLYWYRQILGQGPELLVQFQDESVVDDSQLPKDRFSAERLKGVDSTLKIQPAELGDSAMYLCASSPSGVGNEQFFGPGTRLTVL.

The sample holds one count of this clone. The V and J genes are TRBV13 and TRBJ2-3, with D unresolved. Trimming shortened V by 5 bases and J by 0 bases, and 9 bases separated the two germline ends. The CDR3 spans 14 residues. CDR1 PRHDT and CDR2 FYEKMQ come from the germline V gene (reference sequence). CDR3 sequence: CASSGSKSTDTQYF. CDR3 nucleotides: TGTGCCAGCAGCGGTAGCAAGAGCACAGATACGCAGTATTTT.

The CDR3 sequence is CASSTRGVDTEAFF. DNA for the CDR3: TGTGCCAGTAGTACCCGCGGTGTGGACACTGAAGCTTTCTTT. The chain recombines TRBV19 with TRBJ1-1; D not resolved. Trimming took 4 bases from V and 3 from J, leaving 12 bases between them. Germline CDR1 reads LNHDA; CDR2 reads SQIVND (reference sequence). There are 14 residues in the CDR3.

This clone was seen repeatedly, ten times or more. This CDR3 is CASGDRYQPQHF. CDR3 nucleotide sequence: TGTGCCAGCGGAGACAGGTATCAGCCCCAGCATTTT. V and J are TRBV6-5 and TRBJ1-5, with D possibly TRBD1 on 6 matching bases. Trimming removed 8 bases from V and 5 bases from J, with 10 bases in between. The CDR3 has 12 amino acids. Germline loops: CDR1 MNHEY, CDR2 SVGAGI.

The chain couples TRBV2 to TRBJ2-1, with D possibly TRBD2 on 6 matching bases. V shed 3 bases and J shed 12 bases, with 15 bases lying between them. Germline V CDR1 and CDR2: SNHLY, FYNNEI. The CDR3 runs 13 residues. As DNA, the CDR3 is TGTGCCAGCAGTGACGCGGGGCCGGCTTGGCAGTTCTTC. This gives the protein CASSDAGPAWQFF.

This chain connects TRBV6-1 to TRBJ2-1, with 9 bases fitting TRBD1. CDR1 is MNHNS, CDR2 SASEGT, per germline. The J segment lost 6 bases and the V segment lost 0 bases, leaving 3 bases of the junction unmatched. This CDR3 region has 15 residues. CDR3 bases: TGTGCCAGCAGTGAAGCCCCGACAGGGGGCAATGAGCAGTTCTTC. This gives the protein CASSEAPTGGNEQFF.

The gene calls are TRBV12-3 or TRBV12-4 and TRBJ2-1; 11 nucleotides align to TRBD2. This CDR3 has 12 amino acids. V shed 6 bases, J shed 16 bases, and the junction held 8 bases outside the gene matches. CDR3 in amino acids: CASRGGLAVTFF. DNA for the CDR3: TGTGCCAGCAGGGGGGGACTAGCGGTCACATTCTTC.

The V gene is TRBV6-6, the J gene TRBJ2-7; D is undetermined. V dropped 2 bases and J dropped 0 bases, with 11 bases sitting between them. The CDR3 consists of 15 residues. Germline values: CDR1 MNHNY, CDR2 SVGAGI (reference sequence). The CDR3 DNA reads TGTGCCAGCAGTTACACTATTAGCAGCTCCTACGAGCAGTACGTC. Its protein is CASSYTISSSYEQYV.

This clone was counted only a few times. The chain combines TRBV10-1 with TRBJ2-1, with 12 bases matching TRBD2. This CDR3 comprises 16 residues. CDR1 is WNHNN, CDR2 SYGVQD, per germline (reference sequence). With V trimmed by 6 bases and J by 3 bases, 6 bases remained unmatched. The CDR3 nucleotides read TGCGCCAGCAGGGGACAGACTAGCGGGAGCTACAATGAGCAGTTCTTC. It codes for CASRGQTSGSYNEQFF.

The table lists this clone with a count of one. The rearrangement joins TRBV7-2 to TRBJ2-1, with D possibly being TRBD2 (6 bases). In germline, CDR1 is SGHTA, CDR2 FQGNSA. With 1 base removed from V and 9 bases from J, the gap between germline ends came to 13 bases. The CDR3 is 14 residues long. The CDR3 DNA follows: TGTGCCAGCAGCTTAGAAGGCGGGGCCCCTGAGCAGTTCTTC. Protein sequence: CASSLEGGAPEQFF.